This section outlines one T cell receptor beta chain sequence together with its context. What this receptor recognizes is not known. Base-call qualities are not available, and no considerably larger clone is one nucleotide away. Collaborating institutions collected whole blood in K2EDTA tubes following their own protocols. For TCRbeta analysis, collaborators shipped samples in one of three forms: frozen whole blood, isolated PBMCs, or DNA extracted from either of those sample types. TCRbeta CDR3 regions were amplified from genomic DNA using the immunoSEQ Assay, a bias-controlled multiplex PCR. In the authors' own workflow: Nucleated cell counts per sample were estimated from amplification of reference gene primers within the assay. Sequence reads were collapsed and filtered to measure the absolute abundance of every unique TCRbeta CDR3 rearrangement. For each sample, productive Simpson clonality was calculated as the square root of Simpson's diversity index across productive rearrangements. The table comes from immuneACCESS by way of TCRdb, which keeps in-frame sequences with V and J called. Part of the clones is missing from these tables; in studies checked, under half for an unresolved V gene and the rest for unknown reasons. V, J and clone size were drawn from that table, and D and trimming were deduced from the DNA. The table for this sample lists about 46,000 clones; over 75% of them were counted only once. In total, the top ten clones hold around 8.3% of the sample.

Between the V and J ends, shortened by 3 bases and 1 base respectively, the junction contains 6 bases. The CDR3 runs 13 residues from the cysteine to the phenylalanine. Only the CDR3 DNA is retained, 39 bases long and in frame from the first base. CDR1 is given as SGHTA and CDR2 as FQGTGA, both from the germline V gene. The data were obtained in a study of blood T cell repertoires in COVID-19 (dated by TCRdb to about 2020). Regarding the complete study: Samples from collaborators originated in the United States, Italy and Spain and spanned both the acute and convalescent phases of COVID-19. The repertoires were made available in a free public database intended to serve as a resource for research on the immune response to SARS-CoV-2. Samples came from the ongoing ImmuneRACE study (first 160 participants) plus 1,254 subjects from 6 global collaborators. Nearly every sample came with metadata listing a de-identified subject ID, COVID-19 status, age in years and sex. Where available, HLA class I and class II types were obtained from metadata supplied by the sample provider rather than from assay-based typing. Subjects who had been exposed to COVID-19, were actively infected with it, or had recovered from it provided the deeply sampled blood TCRbeta repertoires that made up the dataset. The prospective study material was composed of cDNA or gDNA derived from T cells, B-cell-depleted T cells, or PBMCs. Here is what the overall study found, with its caveats: The amount of clinical and demographic metadata varied by source and participant and was provided uncurated.

The sequence links TRBV7-3 to TRBJ1-1, with the D gene call left open. Sequencing was done on a sample of peripheral blood. The clonotype comes from a man aged 50 or older with acute or convalescent COVID-19. For the CDR3, the sequence is CASSFEGNTEAFF. The base sequence is TGTGCCAGCAGCTTCGAGGGGAACACTGAAGCTTTCTTT.